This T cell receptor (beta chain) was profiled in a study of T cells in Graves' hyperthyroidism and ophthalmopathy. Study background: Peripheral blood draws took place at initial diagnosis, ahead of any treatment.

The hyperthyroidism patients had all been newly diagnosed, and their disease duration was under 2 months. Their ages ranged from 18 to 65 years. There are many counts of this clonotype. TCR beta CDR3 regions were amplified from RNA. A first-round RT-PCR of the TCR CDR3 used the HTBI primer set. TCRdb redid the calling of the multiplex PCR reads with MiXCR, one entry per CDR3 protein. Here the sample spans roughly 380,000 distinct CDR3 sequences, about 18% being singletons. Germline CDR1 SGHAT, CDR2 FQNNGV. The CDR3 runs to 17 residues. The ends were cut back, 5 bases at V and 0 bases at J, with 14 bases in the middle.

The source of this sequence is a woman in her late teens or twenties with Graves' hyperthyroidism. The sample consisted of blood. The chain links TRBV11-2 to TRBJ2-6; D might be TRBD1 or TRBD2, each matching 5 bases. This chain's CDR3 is CASSHYVGASGANVLTF. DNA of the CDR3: TGTGCCAGCAGCCACTATGTCGGGGCCTCTGGGGCCAACGTCCTGACTTTC.